This T cell receptor (beta chain) was captured by sequencing in a study of blood T cell repertoires in COVID-19. Study summary: Samples representing acute and convalescent COVID-19 were sourced from the United States, Italy and Spain.

Enrollees, about 18 to 100 years old, lived in about two dozen US areas. All recovered Cohort 3 donors got two negative PCRs, got clearance, or saw symptom resolution. Methods used by the authors: The assay estimated nucleated cells by amplifying reference gene primers. Sequencing used immunoSEQ multiplex PCR; TCRdb keeps in-frame clones, though not all of them. D and trimming were read from the DNA, whereas the V and J calls and clone size are those reported in that table. Here the sample spans under 500,000 clones, more than 80% being singletons. This CDR3 comprises 14 residues. Unmatched junction bases numbered 3, after V lost 1 base and J lost 5 bases. From germline, CDR1 is SGHAT and CDR2 FQNNGV. This clone was recorded only once.

This receptor was obtained from a man aged 30-40 years who had recovered from COVID-19. Sequenced material: PBMCs or T cells enriched from blood (not recorded which). This chain links TRBV11-2 with TRBJ1-1; TRBD1 aligns across 8 bases. The CDR3 here is CASSLGTGRTEAFF. Here the CDR3 DNA reads TGTGCCAGCAGCTTAGGGACAGGGAGGACTGAAGCTTTCTTT. The complete variable domain, with remaining parts taken from reference TRBV11-2 and TRBJ1-1, reads EAGVAQSPRYKIIEKRQSVAFWCNPISGHATLYWYQQILGQGPKLLIQFQNNGVVDDSQLPKDRFSAERLKGVDSTLKIQPAKLEDSAVYLCASSLGTGRTEAFFGQGTRLTVV.